Given below is one T cell receptor (beta chain) in context. What it binds is unknown. Assay: immunoSEQ multiplex PCR; the TCRdb copy retains only in-frame clones and omits some. The sample records 99,000 or so clones, over 90% being singletons. These data originate in a study of siplizumab effects on memory and regulatory T cells. Study-wide results and caveats: Solely a minor proportion of alloreactive clones could be assigned to unstimulated subsets. Whether the proliferating Tregs (from siplizumab cultures) were suppressive was not confirmed. Naive T cells, seemingly more diverse than memory cells, seemed major alloresponse contributors. For mappable alloreactive CD4+ clones, the mean Treg-derived fraction was about 72% with siplizumab and 26.9% in controls.

Material: non-Treg CD4+ T cells sorted from blood. The sequence came from a human donor in good health.

This chain's CDR3 is CASRTFRETNEKLFF. CDR3 nucleotide sequence: TGTGCCAGCAGAACGTTCAGGGAAACTAATGAAAAACTGTTTTTT. The rearrangement links TRBV19 to TRBJ1-4; D is perhaps TRBD1 (5 bases). The CDR3 loop spans 15 amino acids. V lost 9 bases to trimming and J lost 1 base, with 15 bases between them. Germline V gives CDR1 LNHDA, CDR2 SQIVND (reference sequence). The full variable domain, its missing parts supplied by reference TRBV19 and TRBJ1-4, is DGGITQSPKYLFRKEGQNVTLSCEQNLNHDAMYWYRQDPGQGLRLIYYSQIVNDFQKGDIAEGYSVSREKKESFPLTVTSAQKNPTAFYLCASRTFRETNEKLFFGSGTQLSVL.